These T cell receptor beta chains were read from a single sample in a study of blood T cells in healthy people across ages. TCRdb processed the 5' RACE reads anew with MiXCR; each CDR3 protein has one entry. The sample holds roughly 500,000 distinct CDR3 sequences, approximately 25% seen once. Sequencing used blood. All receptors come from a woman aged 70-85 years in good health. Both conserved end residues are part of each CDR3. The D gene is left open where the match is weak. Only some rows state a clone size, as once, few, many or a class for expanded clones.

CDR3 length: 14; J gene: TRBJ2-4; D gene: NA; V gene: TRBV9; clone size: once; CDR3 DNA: TGTGCCAGCAGCGCCAGGGATGGCAAAAACATTCAGTACTTC; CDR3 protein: CASSARDGKNIQYF
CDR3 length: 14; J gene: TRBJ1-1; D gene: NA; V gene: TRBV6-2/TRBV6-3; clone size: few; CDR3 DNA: TGTGCCACCCGCCAGGGGTCGGTATTCCCTGAAGCTTTCTTT; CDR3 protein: CATRQGSVFPEAFF
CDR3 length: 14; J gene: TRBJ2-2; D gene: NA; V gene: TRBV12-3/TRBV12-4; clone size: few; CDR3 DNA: TGTGCCACCCTCCCCAGCTTTAACACCGGGGAGCTGTTTTTT; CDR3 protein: CATLPSFNTGELFF
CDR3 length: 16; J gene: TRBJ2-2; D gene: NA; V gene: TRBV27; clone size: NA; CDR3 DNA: TGTGCCAGCAGCCCTTGGGGGCGGGGAGGGACCGGGGAGCTGTTTTTT; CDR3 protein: CASSPWGRGGTGELFF
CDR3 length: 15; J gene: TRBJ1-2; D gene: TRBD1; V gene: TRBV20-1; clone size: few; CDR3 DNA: TGCAGTGCGGGGGGACAGGGCGGTAGTCAATATGGCTACACCTTC; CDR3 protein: CSAGGQGGSQYGYTF
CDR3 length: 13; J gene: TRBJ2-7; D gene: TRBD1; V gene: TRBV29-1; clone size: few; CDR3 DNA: TGCAGCGTTAACACAGGGGGCCTCGACGAGCAGTACTTC; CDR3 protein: CSVNTGGLDEQYF
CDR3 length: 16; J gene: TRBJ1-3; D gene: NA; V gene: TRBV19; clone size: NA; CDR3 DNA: TGTGCCAGTAGTATTTCGACAGGCTCCTCTGGAAACACCATATATTTT; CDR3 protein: CASSISTGSSGNTIYF
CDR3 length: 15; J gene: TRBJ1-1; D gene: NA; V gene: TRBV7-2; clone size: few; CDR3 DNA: TGTGCCAGCAGCCCAGTCGCCGGGGGGGGGATTGAAGCTTTCTTT; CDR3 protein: CASSPVAGGGIEAFF
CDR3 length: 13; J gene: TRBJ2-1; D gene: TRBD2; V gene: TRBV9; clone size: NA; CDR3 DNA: TGTGCCAGCTCAGCCGGGACTAGCAATGAGCAGTTCTTC; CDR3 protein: CASSAGTSNEQFF
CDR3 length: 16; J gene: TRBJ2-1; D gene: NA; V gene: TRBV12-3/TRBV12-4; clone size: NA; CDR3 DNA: TGTGCCAGCAGTTCCCAGGCGGGGGCTCACTACAATGAGCAGTTCTTC; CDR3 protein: CASSSQAGAHYNEQFF
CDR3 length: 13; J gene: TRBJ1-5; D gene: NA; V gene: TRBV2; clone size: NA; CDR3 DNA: TGTGCCAGCAGTGAAGGACAGGTGCAGCCCCAGCATTTT; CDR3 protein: CASSEGQVQPQHF
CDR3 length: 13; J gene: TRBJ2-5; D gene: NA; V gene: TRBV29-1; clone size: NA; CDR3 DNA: TGCAGCGTCAGTATTAGTGTTGACGGGACCCAGTACTTC; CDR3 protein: CSVSISVDGTQYF
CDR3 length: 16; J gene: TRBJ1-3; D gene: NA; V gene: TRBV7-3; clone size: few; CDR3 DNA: TGTGCCAGCAGCTTAATGGGAGGAGGGTCCGGAAACACCATATATTTT; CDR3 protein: CASSLMGGGSGNTIYF
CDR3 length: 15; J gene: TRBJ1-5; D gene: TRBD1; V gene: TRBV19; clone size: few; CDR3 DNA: TGTGCCAGTAGTGCTACGACAGGGAGTTATCAGCCCCAGCATTTT; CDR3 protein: CASSATTGSYQPQHF
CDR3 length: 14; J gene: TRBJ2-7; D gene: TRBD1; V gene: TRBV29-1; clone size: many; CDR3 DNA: TGCAGCGTGAAAACCGGGACAGGGTACGGCGAGCAGTACTTC; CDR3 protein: CSVKTGTGYGEQYF
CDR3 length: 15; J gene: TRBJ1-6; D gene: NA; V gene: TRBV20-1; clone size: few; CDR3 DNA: TGCAGTGCTAGAGATTTAGAACGGCTAAATTCACCCCTCCACTTT; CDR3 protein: CSARDLERLNSPLHF
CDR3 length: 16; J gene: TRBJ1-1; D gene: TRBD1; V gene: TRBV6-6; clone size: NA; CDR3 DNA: TGTGCCAGCAGTCGCCAGACAGGGGGATTGAACACTGAAGCTTTCTTT; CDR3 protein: CASSRQTGGLNTEAFF
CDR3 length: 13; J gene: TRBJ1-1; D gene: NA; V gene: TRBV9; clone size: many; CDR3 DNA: TGTGCCAGCAGCGTAGCCGTGAACACTGAAGCTTTCTTT; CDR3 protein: CASSVAVNTEAFF
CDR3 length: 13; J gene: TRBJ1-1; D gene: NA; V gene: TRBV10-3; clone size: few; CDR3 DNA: TGTGCCATCAGAGGGGTAATGAACACTGAAGCTTTCTTT; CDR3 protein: CAIRGVMNTEAFF
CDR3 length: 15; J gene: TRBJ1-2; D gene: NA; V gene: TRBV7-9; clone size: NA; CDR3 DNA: TGTGCCAGCAGTCCAGAGAATCTCTCCAACTATGGCTACACCTTC; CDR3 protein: CASSPENLSNYGYTF
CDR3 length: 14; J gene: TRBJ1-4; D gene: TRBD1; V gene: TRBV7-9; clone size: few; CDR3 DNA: TGTGCCAGCAGCCTGACAGGGGACGGGGAAAAACTGTTTTTT; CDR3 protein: CASSLTGDGEKLFF
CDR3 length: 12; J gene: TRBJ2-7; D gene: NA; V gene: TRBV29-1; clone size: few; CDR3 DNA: TGCAGCGCCAGAAGGGCCACCTACGAGCAGTACTTC; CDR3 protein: CSARRATYEQYF
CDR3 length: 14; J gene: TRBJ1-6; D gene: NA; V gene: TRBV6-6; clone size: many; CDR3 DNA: TGTGCCAGCAGTTACAGGGTAGTTGATTCACCCCTCCACTTT; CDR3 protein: CASSYRVVDSPLHF
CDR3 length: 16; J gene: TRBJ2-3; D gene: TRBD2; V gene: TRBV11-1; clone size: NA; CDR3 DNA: TGTGCCAGCAGCTCGGGACTAGCGGGGGTTGCAGATACGCAGTATTTT; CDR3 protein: CASSSGLAGVADTQYF
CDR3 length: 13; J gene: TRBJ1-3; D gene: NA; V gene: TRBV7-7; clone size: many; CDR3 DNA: TGTGCCAGCAGCGAAGGATCTGGAAACACCATATATTTT; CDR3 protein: CASSEGSGNTIYF
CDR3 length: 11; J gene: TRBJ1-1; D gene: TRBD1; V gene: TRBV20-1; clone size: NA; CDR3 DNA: TGCAGTGCTAGGGAGGGGGCCCGGTGGTTCTTT; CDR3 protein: CSAREGARWFF
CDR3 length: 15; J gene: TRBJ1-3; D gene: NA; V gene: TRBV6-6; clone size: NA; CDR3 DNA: TGTGCCAGCAGTTATTCGACAAGCTCTGGAAACACCATATATTTT; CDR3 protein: CASSYSTSSGNTIYF
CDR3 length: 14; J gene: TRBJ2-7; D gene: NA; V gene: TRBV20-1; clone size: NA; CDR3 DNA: TGCAGTGCTAGGTCCCGGACAGCCTCCTACGAGCAGTACTTC; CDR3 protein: CSARSRTASYEQYF
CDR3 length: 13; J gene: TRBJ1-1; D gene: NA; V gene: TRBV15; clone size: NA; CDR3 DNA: TGTGCCACCAGCAGTGGCCTTGGGTTTGAAGTTTTCTTT; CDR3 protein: CATSSGLGFEVFF
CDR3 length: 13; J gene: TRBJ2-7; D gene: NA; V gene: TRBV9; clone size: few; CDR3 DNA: TGTGCCAGCAGCGCCCGTGACTCCTACGAGCAGTACTTC; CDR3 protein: CASSARDSYEQYF
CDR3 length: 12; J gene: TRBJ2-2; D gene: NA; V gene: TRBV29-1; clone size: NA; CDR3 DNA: TGCAGCGGAGGGATGGACACCGGGGAGCTGTTTTTT; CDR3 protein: CSGGMDTGELFF
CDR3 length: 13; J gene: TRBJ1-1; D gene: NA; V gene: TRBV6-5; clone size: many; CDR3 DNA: TGTGCCAGCAGTCTAAACATGAACACTGAAGCTTTCTTT; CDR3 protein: CASSLNMNTEAFF
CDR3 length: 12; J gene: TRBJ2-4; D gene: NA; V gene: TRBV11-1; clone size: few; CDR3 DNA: TGTGCCAGCAGTTACCGGGACAACATTCAGTACTTC; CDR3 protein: CASSYRDNIQYF
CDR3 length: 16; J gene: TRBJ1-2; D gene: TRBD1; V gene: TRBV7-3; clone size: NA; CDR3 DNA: TGTGCCAGCAGCTTACAAGGGACAGGGGATATGGACGGCTACACCTTC; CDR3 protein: CASSLQGTGDMDGYTF
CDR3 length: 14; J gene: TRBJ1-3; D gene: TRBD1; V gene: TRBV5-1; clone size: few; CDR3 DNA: TGCGCCAGCGCTAGGGACAGCACCCAAAACACCATATATTTT; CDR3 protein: CASARDSTQNTIYF